The 5 T cell receptor beta chains below all came from one sample that was sequenced in a study of shared clonotypes between healthy human individuals. Using immunoSEQ multiplex PCR, the repertoire was profiled, and TCRdb retains in-frame clones only, with some absent. The sample gives 300,000 to 350,000 clones, less than 85% of which show up once; about 10% is in the top ten. Sequencing input: memory CD4+ T cells sorted from blood. Subset: CD45RA-negative fraction. The origin of the receptors is a man aged 25-40 years in good health.

In its sample, this clone was seen once. V is TRBV2 and J is TRBJ2-5, with TRBD1 as a possible D gene (6 bases). The CDR3 sequence is 13 residues long. The germline V and J ends were trimmed by 4 bases and 5 bases, with 11 bases remaining between them. Per germline, CDR1 SNHLY and CDR2 FYNNEI. The chain's CDR3 is CASSVPGVETQYF. The CDR3 DNA follows: TGTGCCAGCAGTGTCCCAGGGGTGGAGACCCAGTACTTC.

J is TRBJ2-3 and V is TRBV5-1; 11 bases are a match to TRBD2. V shed 4 bases and J 3 bases; nucleotides not matched to a gene: 7. Per the germline V gene, CDR1 is SGHRS and CDR2 is YFSETQ. The CDR3 contains 16 residues. The CDR3 reads CASSLLAGGQTDTQYF. For the CDR3, the DNA is TGCGCCAGCAGCCTTCTAGCGGGAGGTCAAACAGATACGCAGTATTTT.

This chain connects TRBV19 to TRBJ1-5; a possible D gene is TRBD1 (5 bases). V lost 1 base to trimming and J lost 7 bases, with 17 bases between them. The germline CDR1 and CDR2 sequences are LNHDA and SQIVND (reference sequence). This CDR3 is 16 amino acids long. This CDR3 reads CASSIGGGPTNQPQHF. The CDR3 nucleotides are TGTGCCAGTAGTATAGGGGGGGGTCCGACAAACCAGCCCCAGCATTTT.

The chain carries TRBV6-5 and TRBJ2-1; 7 nucleotides line up with TRBD2. V dropped 5 bases and J dropped 15; count of bases not matched to a gene: 7. This CDR3 is 11 amino acids long. Per germline, CDR1 MNHEY and CDR2 SVGAGI. The CDR3 protein is CASSDERGRFF. The CDR3 DNA sequence: TGTGCCAGCAGTGACGAGCGGGGACGGTTCTTC.

This sequence joins TRBV14 and TRBJ2-1; D not certain. This CDR3 contains 14 residues. V dropped 2 bases and J dropped 4 bases, with 9 bases sitting between them. Germline CDR1 is SGHDN and CDR2 is FVKESK. DNA for the CDR3: TGTGCCAGCAGCCAACTTCGCCGTTACAATGAGCAGTTCTTC. This codes for CASSQLRRYNEQFF. Supplemented by reference TRBV14 and TRBJ2-1, the full variable domain reads EAGVTQFPSHSVIEKGQTVTLRCDPISGHDNLYWYRRVMGKEIKFLLHFVKESKQDESGMPNNRFLAERTGGTYSTLKVQPAELEDSGVYFCASSQLRRYNEQFFGPGTRLTVL.